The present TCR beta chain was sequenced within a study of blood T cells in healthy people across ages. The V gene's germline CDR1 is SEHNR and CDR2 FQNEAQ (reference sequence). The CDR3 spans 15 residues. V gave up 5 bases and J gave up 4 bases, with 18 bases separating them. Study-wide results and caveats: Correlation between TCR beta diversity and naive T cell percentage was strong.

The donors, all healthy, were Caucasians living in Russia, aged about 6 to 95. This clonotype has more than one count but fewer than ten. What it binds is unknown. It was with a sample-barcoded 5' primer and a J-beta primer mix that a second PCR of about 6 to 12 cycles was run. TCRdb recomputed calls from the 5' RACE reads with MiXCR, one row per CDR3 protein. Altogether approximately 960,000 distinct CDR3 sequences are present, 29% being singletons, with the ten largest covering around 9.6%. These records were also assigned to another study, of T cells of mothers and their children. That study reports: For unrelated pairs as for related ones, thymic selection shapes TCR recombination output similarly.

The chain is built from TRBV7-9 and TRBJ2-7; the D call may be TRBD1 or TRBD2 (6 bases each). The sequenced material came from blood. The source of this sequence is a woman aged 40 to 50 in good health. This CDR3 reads CASSPRQGRLYEQYF. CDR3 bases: TGTGCCAGCAGCCCCAGGCAGGGGAGGTTATACGAGCAGTACTTC.